This entry is about one T cell receptor (beta chain). Its specificity is not known. For TCR beta, libraries came from quantitative 5'-RACE with molecular barcodes. TCRdb re-called the 5' RACE reads through MiXCR, storing one row per CDR3 protein. Of roughly 130,000 distinct CDR3 sequences in the sample, around 9.3% are singletons; the top ten hold 2.5% to 3.5%. The sample comes from a study of CD8 T cells in ankylosing spondylitis. Whole-study results and caveats: Prior literature has documented some motif variants in synovial fluid and blood from reactive arthritis. A motif of fewer than ten highly homologous TCR beta variants was seen as apparently characteristic of ankylosing spondylitis blood. Significant enrichment of disease-linked clones was reportedly seen in matched ankylosing spondylitis synovial fluid.

V shed 4 bases, J shed 4 bases, and the junction held 11 bases outside the gene matches. CDR1 is SGHRS, CDR2 YFSETQ, per germline. The CDR3 runs to 17 residues. Input material: blood, either unsorted or a sorted T cell fraction (not recorded which). This TCR derives from a male donor with ankylosing spondylitis or in good health (not recorded which). The V gene is TRBV5-1, the J gene TRBJ2-2, with 9 positions matching TRBD2. The CDR3 protein is CASSGGGLAGITGELFF. The CDR3 region has the DNA TGCGCCAGCAGCGGGGGCGGCCTAGCGGGAATCACCGGGGAGCTGTTTTTT.